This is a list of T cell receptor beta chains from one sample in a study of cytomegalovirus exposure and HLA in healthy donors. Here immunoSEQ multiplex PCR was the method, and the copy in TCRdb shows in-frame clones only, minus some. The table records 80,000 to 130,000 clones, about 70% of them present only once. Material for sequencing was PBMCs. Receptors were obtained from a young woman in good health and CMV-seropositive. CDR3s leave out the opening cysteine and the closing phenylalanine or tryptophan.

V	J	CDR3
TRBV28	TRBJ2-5	ASSSRDTFQETQY
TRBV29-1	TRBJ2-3	SAAGPPGDTQY
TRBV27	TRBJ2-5	ASSGLAGVGETQY
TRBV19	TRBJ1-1	ATKPRTENTEAF
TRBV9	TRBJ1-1	ASSAPTGDNTEAF
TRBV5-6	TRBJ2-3	ASSPPGQGADTQY
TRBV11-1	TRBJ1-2	ASSFTTGVGGYT
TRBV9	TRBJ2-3	ASSTSGLHTDTQY
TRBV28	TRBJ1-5	ASSLGTGNQPQH
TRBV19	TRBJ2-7	ASSGTGGTYEQY
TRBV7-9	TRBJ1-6	ASSLSGHNSPLH
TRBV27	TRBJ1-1	ASTLGVGGNTEAF
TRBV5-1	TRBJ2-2	ASSLDSSTGELF
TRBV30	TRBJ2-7	ACLGQGLYEQY
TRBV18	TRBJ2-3	ASSPLLAGASTDTQY
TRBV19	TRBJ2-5	ASRIGLAGEETQY
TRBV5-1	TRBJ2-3	ASSLVSGSTDTQY
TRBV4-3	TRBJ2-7	ASSPGTSGTQTYEQY
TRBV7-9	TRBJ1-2	ASSLAQRINYGYT
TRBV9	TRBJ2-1	ASSAGLAGLYEQF
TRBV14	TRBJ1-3	ASSQYSGNTIY
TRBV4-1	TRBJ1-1	ASSQGQVYTEAF
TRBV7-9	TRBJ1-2	ASSLLGPIPHT
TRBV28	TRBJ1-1	ASSLQGFEAF
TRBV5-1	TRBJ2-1	ASSLERSGTFYNEQF
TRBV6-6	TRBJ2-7	ASKALADSYEQY
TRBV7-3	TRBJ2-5	ASSLGGTSGQETQY
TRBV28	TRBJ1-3	ASGWRDSGNTIY
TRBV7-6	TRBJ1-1	ASSLVGARGHPEAF
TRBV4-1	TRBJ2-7	ASSQRSPRDRPYEQY
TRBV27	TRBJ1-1	ASSTGQMNTEAF
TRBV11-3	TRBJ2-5	ASSSGGSGGVQETQY
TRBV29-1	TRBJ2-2	SVGRVGGELF
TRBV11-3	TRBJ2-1	ASSPGGMENEQF
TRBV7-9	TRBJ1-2	ASSLGTGNYGYT
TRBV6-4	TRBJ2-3	ASSDTGSSSTDTQY
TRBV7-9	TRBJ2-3	ASSRDSSTDTQY
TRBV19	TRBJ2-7	ASSGFGLPTNAYEQY
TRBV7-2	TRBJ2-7	ASSLGSNPYEQY
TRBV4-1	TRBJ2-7	ASSQDPLAGVTYEQY
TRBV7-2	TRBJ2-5	ASSSGWETQY
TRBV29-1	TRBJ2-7	SAISGSAYEQY
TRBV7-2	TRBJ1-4	ASSLFATNEKLF
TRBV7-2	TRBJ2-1	ASSLEGGSYNEQF
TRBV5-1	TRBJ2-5	ASASGSLGWVETQY
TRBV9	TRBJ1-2	ASSLGGMGYGYT
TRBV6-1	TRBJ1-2	ASSPEQGALVGYT
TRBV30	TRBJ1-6	AWSPQANSPLH
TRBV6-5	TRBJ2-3	ASGTLSTDTQY
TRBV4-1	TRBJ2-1	ASSQGTSGSFDEQF
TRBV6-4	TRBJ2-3	ASSDVLAGGADTQY
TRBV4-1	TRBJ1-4	ASSLGTGVRTNEKLF
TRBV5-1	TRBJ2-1	ASSPGTADEQF